The rows below give T cell receptor beta chains drawn from one sample of a study of graft-versus-host responses after intestinal transplantation. Profiling relied on immunoSEQ multiplex PCR, and the TCRdb table lists in-frame clones only, not all of them. The sample has more than 90,000 clones, 85% to 95% seen once; the top ten hold approximately 1%. Which antigens these TCRs recognize remains unknown. The source material was unstimulated CD8+ T cells sorted from spleen or lymph node cells, sampled before transplant. The source is a human donor who was the organ donor for an intestinal transplant. Each CDR3 is given with its conserved first and last residue. The D gene is left open where the match is weak. A row's size may be missing; if present it is once, few, many or a size class.

V gene: TRBV15
J gene: TRBJ2-1
clone size: .
D gene: .
CDR3 DNA: TGTGCCACCAGCAGAAGGGATGAGCAGTTCTTC
CDR3 protein: CATSRRDEQFF

V gene: TRBV11-2
J gene: TRBJ2-7
clone size: .
D gene: .
CDR3 DNA: TGTGCCAGCAGCTTAGAGGGCGGTACCTCCTACGAGCAGTACTTC
CDR3 protein: CASSLEGGTSYEQYF

V gene: TRBV4-1
J gene: TRBJ1-1
clone size: .
D gene: .
CDR3 DNA: TGCGCCAGCAGCCAAGCGGCACGTGGGGGACCTGAAGCTTTCTTT
CDR3 protein: CASSQAARGGPEAFF

V gene: TRBV28
J gene: TRBJ2-3
clone size: .
D gene: .
CDR3 DNA: TGTGCCAGCTCATCTTGGGGGCGGATTTCCACAGATACGCAGTATTTT
CDR3 protein: CASSSWGRISTDTQYF

V gene: TRBV27
J gene: TRBJ1-5
clone size: .
D gene: .
CDR3 DNA: TGTGCCAGCAGTGAGGTCGGGGGTCAGCCCCAGCATTTT
CDR3 protein: CASSEVGGQPQHF

V gene: TRBV9
J gene: TRBJ2-5
clone size: .
D gene: .
CDR3 DNA: TGTGCCAGCCCCGGCGGCCAAGAGACCCAGTACTTC
CDR3 protein: CASPGGQETQYF

V gene: TRBV18
J gene: TRBJ1-1
clone size: once
D gene: .
CDR3 DNA: TGTGCCAGCTCACTCAGGGTGGCCACTGAAGCTTTCTTT
CDR3 protein: CASSLRVATEAFF

V gene: TRBV28
J gene: TRBJ2-1
clone size: .
D gene: TRBD2
CDR3 DNA: TGTGCCAGCAGTTTATCCCTAGCGGGAAATGAGCAGTTCTTC
CDR3 protein: CASSLSLAGNEQFF

V gene: TRBV7-8
J gene: TRBJ2-1
clone size: .
D gene: .
CDR3 DNA: TGTGCCAGCAGCTTACCTAGCGAAAGAGGTGGTGAGCAGTTCTTC
CDR3 protein: CASSLPSERGGEQFF

V gene: TRBV6-6
J gene: TRBJ2-2
clone size: .
D gene: .
CDR3 DNA: TGTGCCAGCAGTTACAGCGCGGCGCGGACCGGGGAGCTGTTTTTT
CDR3 protein: CASSYSAARTGELFF

V gene: TRBV19
J gene: TRBJ1-3
clone size: once
D gene: TRBD1
CDR3 DNA: TGTGCCAGTAGTTTAATCGGACAGGGGACTGGAAACACCATATATTTT
CDR3 protein: CASSLIGQGTGNTIYF

V gene: TRBV10-2
J gene: TRBJ2-1
clone size: .
D gene: TRBD2
CDR3 DNA: TGCGCCAGCAGTGAGCGGCGGGAGGAAGACAATGAGCAGTTCTTC
CDR3 protein: CASSERREEDNEQFF

V gene: TRBV7-2
J gene: TRBJ2-1
clone size: few
D gene: .
CDR3 DNA: TGTGCCAGCAGCTCAAATAGCAGGTCCCAGGTTTACAATGAGCAGTTCTTC
CDR3 protein: CASSSNSRSQVYNEQFF

V gene: TRBV4-1
J gene: TRBJ2-5
clone size: .
D gene: TRBD1
CDR3 DNA: TGCGCCAGCAGCCAAGATCGGGCAGGGGGAGAGACCCAGTACTTC
CDR3 protein: CASSQDRAGGETQYF

V gene: TRBV9
J gene: TRBJ2-1
clone size: .
D gene: .
CDR3 DNA: TGTGCCAGCAGCGTAGGGTCATACAATGAGCAGTTCTTC
CDR3 protein: CASSVGSYNEQFF

V gene: TRBV10-3
J gene: TRBJ2-5
clone size: .
D gene: TRBD2
CDR3 DNA: TGTGCCATCAGTGAGCGGACTAGCGGTAAAGAGACCCAGTACTTC
CDR3 protein: CAISERTSGKETQYF

V gene: TRBV19
J gene: TRBJ2-1
clone size: .
D gene: .
CDR3 DNA: TGTGCCAGTAGTATTGGCAGTAGCTCCTACAATGAGCAGTTCTTC
CDR3 protein: CASSIGSSSYNEQFF

V gene: TRBV6-5
J gene: TRBJ1-5
clone size: .
D gene: .
CDR3 DNA: TGTGCCAGCAGCAGGGACACGTATAGCAATCAGCCCCAGCATTTT
CDR3 protein: CASSRDTYSNQPQHF

V gene: TRBV28
J gene: TRBJ1-4
clone size: .
D gene: TRBD1
CDR3 DNA: TGTGCCAGCAGTCCTCGACAGGGGGCGGGGGAAAAACTGTTTTTT
CDR3 protein: CASSPRQGAGEKLFF

V gene: TRBV9
J gene: TRBJ2-3
clone size: .
D gene: .
CDR3 DNA: TGTGCCAGCAGCCACCCAGTTGATGGCGGTGGCGCAGATACGCAGTATTTT
CDR3 protein: CASSHPVDGGGADTQYF

V gene: TRBV14
J gene: TRBJ2-1
clone size: .
D gene: TRBD2
CDR3 DNA: TGTGCCAGCAGGCCGGCGGGAGGGAATGAGCAGTTCTTC
CDR3 protein: CASRPAGGNEQFF

V gene: TRBV9
J gene: TRBJ2-7
clone size: .
D gene: TRBD2
CDR3 DNA: TGTGCCAGCAGCGTAGAAGCGGGAGGCCTCTACGAGCAGTACTTC
CDR3 protein: CASSVEAGGLYEQYF

V gene: TRBV29-1
J gene: TRBJ1-1
clone size: .
D gene: .
CDR3 DNA: TGCAGCGGATTAACAGGACTAAACACTGAAGCTTTCTTT
CDR3 protein: CSGLTGLNTEAFF

V gene: TRBV11-2
J gene: TRBJ1-3
clone size: .
D gene: .
CDR3 DNA: TGTGCCAGCAGACCCGGGGTCCTCTCTGGAAACACCATATATTTT
CDR3 protein: CASRPGVLSGNTIYF

V gene: TRBV6-5
J gene: TRBJ2-7
clone size: .
D gene: .
CDR3 DNA: TGTGCCAGCAGTGAATCAGCGGTTCGGGACGAGCAGTACTTC
CDR3 protein: CASSESAVRDEQYF

V gene: TRBV29-1
J gene: TRBJ1-1
clone size: .
D gene: .
CDR3 DNA: TGCAGTTTTATTACTCCGATCCCCACTGAAGCTTTCTTT
CDR3 protein: CSFITPIPTEAFF

V gene: TRBV7-2
J gene: TRBJ2-3
clone size: .
D gene: TRBD2
CDR3 DNA: TGTGCCAGCAGCGGCGCAGCGGGAGGGCCGGGCACAGATACGCAGTATTTT
CDR3 protein: CASSGAAGGPGTDTQYF

V gene: TRBV7-9
J gene: TRBJ1-2
clone size: .
D gene: TRBD1
CDR3 DNA: TGTGCCAGCAGCCGGACAGGGAAATATTACGGCTACACCTTC
CDR3 protein: CASSRTGKYYGYTF

V gene: TRBV5-5
J gene: TRBJ1-4
clone size: .
D gene: .
CDR3 DNA: TGTGCCAGCAGCTTGGAACCTTCACCCGGTGAAAAACTGTTTTTT
CDR3 protein: CASSLEPSPGEKLFF

V gene: TRBV7-6
J gene: TRBJ1-1
clone size: .
D gene: .
CDR3 DNA: TGTGCCAGCAGCTTAGAACCCGGGGCAAACACTGAAGCTTTCTTT
CDR3 protein: CASSLEPGANTEAFF

V gene: TRBV27
J gene: TRBJ2-1
clone size: .
D gene: TRBD2
CDR3 DNA: TGTGCCAGCAGTTTATCAGGTCTCGGGCTAGCGGGAGATCGGGGCACGTGGAATGAGCAGTTCTTC
CDR3 protein: CASSLSGLGLAGDRGTWNEQFF

V gene: TRBV30
J gene: TRBJ1-2
clone size: .
D gene: TRBD1
CDR3 DNA: TGTGCCTCCCTGCCAGGGGGACTTTATGGCTACACCTTC
CDR3 protein: CASLPGGLYGYTF

V gene: TRBV6-6
J gene: TRBJ1-4
clone size: .
D gene: TRBD1
CDR3 DNA: TGTGCCAGCAGCCTCCGGGACAGGAGTAATGAAAAACTGTTTTTT
CDR3 protein: CASSLRDRSNEKLFF